This TCR beta chain was documented in a study of identical twins. TCRdb processed the 5' RACE reads anew with MiXCR; each CDR3 protein has one entry. The table lists around 670,000 distinct CDR3 sequences, roughly 6% of them singletons. This clonotype was counted between two and nine times. The antigen is not known. Germline CDR1 MNHEY, CDR2 SVGEGT. Trimming removed 2 bases from V and 3 bases from J, with 11 bases in between. CDR3 length: 15 residues. Whole-study results and caveats: Potential partial confounding of zero-insertion analyses by invariant MAIT and iNKT cells was noted. Researchers reported weaker excess twin sharing in beta out-of-frame sequences.

With no exceptions, donors were healthy Caucasians. The source of this sequence is a man younger than 35 in good health. The specimen was naive T cells sorted from blood. The rearrangement joins TRBV6-2 or TRBV6-3 to TRBJ2-4, with D hard to call. CDR3 region: CASSYAEKGKNIQYF. The CDR3 DNA sequence: TGTGCCAGCAGTTACGCAGAGAAGGGCAAAAACATTCAGTACTTC.